What follows describes a single T cell receptor (beta chain). Its antigen is as yet unknown. Some clones are missing from TCRdb's copy, which holds only in-frame ones; the method was immunoSEQ multiplex PCR. Of under 85,000 clones detected, less than 95% appear once; the ten largest clones hold about 1.3%. The source of the sample is a study of graft-versus-host responses after intestinal transplantation. About the research overall: Those transplanted obtained multivisceral, liver-intestinal, or isolated intestinal grafts.

Study-wide results and caveats: Early post-transplant falls in HvG clones accompanied the peak levels of circulating GvH clones.

Sequenced material: unstimulated CD8+ T cells sorted from spleen or lymph node cells, taken before intestinal transplant. This clonotype was obtained from a human donor who received an intestinal transplant.

The CDR3 loop is CASSKSGQGIYEQYF. For the CDR3, the DNA is TGTGCCAGCAGCAAGTCCGGACAGGGGATCTACGAGCAGTACTTC. The J gene is TRBJ2-7, the V gene TRBV13, with 9 nucleotides matching TRBD1. This CDR3 comprises 15 residues. From germline, CDR1 is PRHDT and CDR2 FYEKMQ (reference sequence). After removal of 5 bases from V and 3 bases from J, the junction contained 8 bases not matched to a gene.